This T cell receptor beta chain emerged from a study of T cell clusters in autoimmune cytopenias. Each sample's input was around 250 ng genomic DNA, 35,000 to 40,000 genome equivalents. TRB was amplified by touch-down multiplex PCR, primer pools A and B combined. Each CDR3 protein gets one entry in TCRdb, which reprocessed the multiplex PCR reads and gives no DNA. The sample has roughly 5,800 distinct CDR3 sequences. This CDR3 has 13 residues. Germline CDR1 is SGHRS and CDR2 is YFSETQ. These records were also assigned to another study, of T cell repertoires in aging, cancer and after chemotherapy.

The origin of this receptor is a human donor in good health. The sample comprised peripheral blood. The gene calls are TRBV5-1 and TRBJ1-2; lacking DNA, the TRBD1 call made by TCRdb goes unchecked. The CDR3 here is CASSLGAGYGYTF.